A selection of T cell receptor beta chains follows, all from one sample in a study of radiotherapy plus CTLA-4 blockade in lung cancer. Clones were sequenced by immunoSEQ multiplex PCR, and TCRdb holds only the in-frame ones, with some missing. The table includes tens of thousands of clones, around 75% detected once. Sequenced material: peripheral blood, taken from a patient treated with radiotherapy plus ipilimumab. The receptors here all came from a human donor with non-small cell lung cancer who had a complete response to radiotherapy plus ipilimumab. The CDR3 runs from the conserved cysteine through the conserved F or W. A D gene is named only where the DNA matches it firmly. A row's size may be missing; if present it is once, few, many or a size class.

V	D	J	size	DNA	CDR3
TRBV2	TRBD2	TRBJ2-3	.	TGTGCCAGCAGGGGGGACGGGGGGGCCACAGATACGCAGTATTTT	CASRGDGGATDTQYF
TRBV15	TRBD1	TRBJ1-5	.	TGTGCCACCAGGGGACAGGGAGGTCAGCCCCAGCATTTT	CATRGQGGQPQHF
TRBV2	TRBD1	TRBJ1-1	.	TGTGCCAGCAGTGATGGTCTAGGCAGGGGGAGCACTGAAGCTTTCTTT	CASSDGLGRGSTEAFF
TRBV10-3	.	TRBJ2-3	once	TGTGCCATCAGTGAGTTGAGGGCAGATACGCAGTATTTT	CAISELRADTQYF
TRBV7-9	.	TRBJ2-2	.	TGTGCCAGCAGCTCCTGGACTGGGAACACCGGGGAGCTGTTTTTT	CASSSWTGNTGELFF
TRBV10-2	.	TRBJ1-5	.	TGCGCCAGCAGTGAGTCGGTAGGGGACTTTAGCAATCAGCCCCAGCATTTT	CASSESVGDFSNQPQHF
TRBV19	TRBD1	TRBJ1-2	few	TGTGCCACGAAGGGGGAGGACAGGGATGGGTATGGCTACACCTTC	CATKGEDRDGYGYTF
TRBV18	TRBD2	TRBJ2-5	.	TGTGCCAGCTCACCCTGGGCTAGCGGCCGAGAGACCCAGTACTTC	CASSPWASGRETQYF
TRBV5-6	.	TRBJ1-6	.	TGTGCCAGTCGAAAAGACAGAACCACCTATAATTCACCCCTCCACTTT	CASRKDRTTYNSPLHF
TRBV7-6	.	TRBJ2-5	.	TGTGCCAGCAGCTTAGCGCCGCGGGGGCTCCAAGAGACCCAGTACTTC	CASSLAPRGLQETQYF
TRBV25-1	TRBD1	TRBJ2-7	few	TGTGCCAGAAGCCCCCGGACAGGGCCCTACGAGCAGTACTTC	CARSPRTGPYEQYF
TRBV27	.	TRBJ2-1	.	TGTGCCAGCAGGAGTTATGGCTACAATGAGCAGTTCTTC	CASRSYGYNEQFF
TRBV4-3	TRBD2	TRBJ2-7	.	TGCGCCAGCAGCCAAGAGGTTTTCGGTCCTAGCGGGGGAGCCTACGAGCAGTACTTC	CASSQEVFGPSGGAYEQYF
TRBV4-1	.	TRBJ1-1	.	TGCGCCAGCCGAAACAGACTAAAGAACACTGAAGCTTTCTTT	CASRNRLKNTEAFF
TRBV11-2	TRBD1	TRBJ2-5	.	TGTGCCAGCAGCTTAGGCGGACAGGGAACCCGAGAGACCCAGTACTTC	CASSLGGQGTRETQYF
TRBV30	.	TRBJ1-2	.	TGTGCCTGGAGTGAACAGGGTAGGGGGGGCTACACCTTC	CAWSEQGRGGYTF
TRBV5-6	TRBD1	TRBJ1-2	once	TGTGCCAGCAACAGACGGGACAGGAACTATGGCTACACCTTC	CASNRRDRNYGYTF
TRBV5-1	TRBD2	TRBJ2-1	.	TGCGCCAGCAGCTTACTAGCGGGGGGTGACAATGAGCAGTTCTTC	CASSLLAGGDNEQFF
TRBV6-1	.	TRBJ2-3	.	TGTGCCAGCAGTGAAGGGACACTCACAGATACGCAGTATTTT	CASSEGTLTDTQYF
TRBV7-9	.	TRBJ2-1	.	TGTGCCAGCATTGGAGGTTTTGAGCAGTTCTTC	CASIGGFEQFF
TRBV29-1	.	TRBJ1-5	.	TGCAGCGTGACGACAGGCACTCAGCCCCAGCATTTT	CSVTTGTQPQHF
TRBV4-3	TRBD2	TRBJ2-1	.	TGCGCCAGCAGTGGGTCCACGGGAGGATTGTACAATGAGCAGTTCTTC	CASSGSTGGLYNEQFF
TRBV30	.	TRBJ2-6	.	TGTGCCTGGAGTAGGGGTGTGGCCAACGTCCTGACTTTC	CAWSRGVANVLTF
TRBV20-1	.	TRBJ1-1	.	TGCAGTGCCCTGCGAGGGACTGAAGCTTTCTTT	CSALRGTEAFF
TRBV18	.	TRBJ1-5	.	TGTGCCAGCTCAGAACCAGGGGCCCTCGCGGGGGGCAATCAGCCCCAGCATTTT	CASSEPGALAGGNQPQHF
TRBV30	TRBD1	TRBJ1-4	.	TGTGCCTGGAAGACAACAGGGGGCGATAGGGAAAAACTGTTTTTT	CAWKTTGGDREKLFF
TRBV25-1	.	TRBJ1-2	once	TGTGCCAGTTCAGATTCTTCGAGGGGCTACACCTTC	CASSDSSRGYTF
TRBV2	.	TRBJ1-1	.	TGTGCCAGCAGTGCGGTGGACAGGAACACTGAAGCTTTCTTT	CASSAVDRNTEAFF
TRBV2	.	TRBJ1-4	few	TGTGCCAGCTGTCGACTTGGACAAACTAATGAAAAACTGTTTTTT	CASCRLGQTNEKLFF
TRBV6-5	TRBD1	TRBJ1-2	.	TGTGCCAGCACCAGGGGGTTTTCCTATGGCTACACCTTC	CASTRGFSYGYTF
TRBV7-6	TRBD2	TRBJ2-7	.	TGTGCCAGCAGCTTAGGTGTCGGGGGGGCAGGCGAGCAGTACTTC	CASSLGVGGAGEQYF
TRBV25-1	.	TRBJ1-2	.	TGTGCCAGCAGTGAATATCGGGCAGGGGACTATGGCTACACCTTC	CASSEYRAGDYGYTF
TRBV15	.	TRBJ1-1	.	TGTGCCACCAGCGACTCCTCCGACGGGAACACTGAAGCTTTCTTT	CATSDSSDGNTEAFF
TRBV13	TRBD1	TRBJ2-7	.	TGTGCCAGCAGCCGACAGGGTAAGGGGGTCCACGAGCAGTACTTC	CASSRQGKGVHEQYF
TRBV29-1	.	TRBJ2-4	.	TGCAGCGTTGAAGTTATAGCCAAAAACATTCAGTACTTC	CSVEVIAKNIQYF
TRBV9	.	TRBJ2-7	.	TGTGCCAGCAGCGTAACTGAAAGCTCCTACGAGCAGTACTTC	CASSVTESSYEQYF
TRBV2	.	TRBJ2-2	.	TGTGCCAGCAGGGGGGACTTGAACACCGGGGAGCTGTTTTTT	CASRGDLNTGELFF
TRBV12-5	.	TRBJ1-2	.	TGTGCTAGATTATATGGCTACACCTTC	CARLYGYTF
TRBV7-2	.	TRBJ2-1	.	TGTGCCAGCAGCGTCCGATTCGGTGAGCAGTTCTTC	CASSVRFGEQFF
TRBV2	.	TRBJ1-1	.	TGTGCCAGCAGTTTGAGGGCGGGGAACACTGAAGCTTTCTTT	CASSLRAGNTEAFF
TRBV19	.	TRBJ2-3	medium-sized	TGTGCCAGTAGTAGACTGACCACAGATACGCAGTATTTT	CASSRLTTDTQYF
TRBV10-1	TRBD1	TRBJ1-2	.	TGCGCCAGCAGTGAGATAAGACAGGGGGAGTATGGCTACACCTTC	CASSEIRQGEYGYTF
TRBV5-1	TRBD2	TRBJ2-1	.	TGCGCCAGTCGGACTAGCGGAAACTCCTACAATGAGCAGTTCTTC	CASRTSGNSYNEQFF
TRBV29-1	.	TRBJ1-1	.	TGCAGCGTTGAAGGGCAGGGCCGGGAAGCTTTCTTT	CSVEGQGREAFF
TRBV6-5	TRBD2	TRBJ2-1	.	TGTGCCAGCATTCAGACTAGCGCGGGTAATGAGCAGTTCTTC	CASIQTSAGNEQFF
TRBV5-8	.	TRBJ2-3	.	TGTGCCAGCAGCTTGGGTAACACAGATACGCAGTATTTT	CASSLGNTDTQYF
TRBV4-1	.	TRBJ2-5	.	TGCGCCAGCAGCCAAGAAAAAGCTGGAGGTCGGGGTCCGGAGACCCAGTACTTC	CASSQEKAGGRGPETQYF
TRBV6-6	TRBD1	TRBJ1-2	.	TGTGCCAGCTCCCCCCCGGGACAGGCCTATGGCTACACCTTC	CASSPPGQAYGYTF
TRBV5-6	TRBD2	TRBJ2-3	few	TGTGCCAGCAGCTTGTGGCGGGGGGATACGCAGTATTTT	CASSLWRGDTQYF
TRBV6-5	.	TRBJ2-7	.	TGTGCCAGCAGTTACCCAGGGTCCTACGAGCAGTACTTC	CASSYPGSYEQYF
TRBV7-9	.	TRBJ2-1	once	TGTGCCAGCAACCCTCGGATCAGGGATGAGCAGTTCTTC	CASNPRIRDEQFF
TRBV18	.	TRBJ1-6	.	TGTGCCAGTATGAGTGAATCGAATTCACCCCTCCACTTT	CASMSESNSPLHF
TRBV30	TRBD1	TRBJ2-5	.	TGTGCCTGGAGTCGACAGGGCCGAAAAGAGACCCAGTACTTC	CAWSRQGRKETQYF